The 21 T cell receptor beta chains given below trace back to one sample, sequenced in a study of Graves' ophthalmopathy and Graves' hyperthyroidism. Amplified TCR beta CDR3 regions were obtained using RNA transcripts as template. RT-PCR was first run with HTBI primers, then multiplex PCR in a second round. Each CDR3 protein is one row after TCRdb ran MiXCR on the multiplex PCR reads. Of approximately 460,000 distinct CDR3 sequences in the sample, around 14% were seen once. The sequencing sample was made of blood. The receptors come from a woman aged 25 to 45 with Graves' ophthalmopathy.

J is TRBJ2-7 and V is TRBV6-2 or TRBV6-3, with TRBD2 matching 9 bases. Germline CDR1 and CDR2: MNHEY and SVGEGT. CDR3 size: 15 residues. V shed 2 bases and J 2 bases; nucleotides not matched to a gene: 4. The CDR3 region is CASSYVTSGPYEQYF. CDR3 bases: TGTGCCAGCAGTTACGTGACTAGCGGTCCCTACGAGCAGTACTTC.

This clonotype was counted many times. The chain links TRBV27 to TRBJ2-7; possibly TRBD2 for D (5 bases). The V gene lost 3 bases and the J gene lost 3 bases, with 12 bases spanning the gap. The CDR3 is 14 amino acids. In germline, CDR1 is MNHEY, CDR2 SMNVEV (reference sequence). CDR3 sequence: CASSFSASHYEQYF. The CDR3 region has the DNA TGTGCCAGCAGTTTCTCGGCTAGCCACTACGAGCAGTACTTC.

V gene TRBV6-2 or TRBV6-3 combines with J gene TRBJ1-5, with 8 nucleotides matching TRBD1. CDR3 length: 19 residues. From germline, CDR1 is MNHEY and CDR2 SVGEGT. V was clipped by 2 bases and J by 0 bases; unmatched bases: 12. The CDR3 sequence: CASSYGFRGGTGSNQPQHF. The CDR3 DNA follows: TGTGCCAGCAGTTACGGCTTCCGTGGCGGGACAGGTAGCAATCAGCCCCAGCATTTT.

This chain joins TRBV20-1 and TRBJ2-7, with TRBD2 matching over 11 bases. From germline, CDR1 is DFQATT and CDR2 SNEGSKA (reference sequence). The CDR3 has 15 amino acids. J was trimmed by 8 bases and V by 3 bases; bases with no gene match: 12. CDR3 sequence (DNA): TGCAGTGCTAGTAATCTAGCGGGGGGCCCCCCTAAGCAGTACTTC. It yields the protein CSASNLAGGPPKQYF.

This clonotype has just a few counts. The chain carries TRBV7-9 and TRBJ1-3; no firm D call. Deletions cut 5 bases from V and 0 bases from J, with 5 bases between. This CDR3 is built from 13 residues. Per germline, CDR1 SEHNR and CDR2 FQNEAQ (reference sequence). The CDR3 region is CASSVSSGNTIYF. For the CDR3, the DNA is TGTGCCAGCAGCGTGAGCTCTGGAAACACCATATATTTT.

The chain links TRBV12-3 or TRBV12-4 to TRBJ1-5; TRBD1 aligns across 8 bases. Trimming took 3 bases from V and 0 from J; bases not matched to a gene: 4. The CDR3 contains 16 residues. The DNA for the CDR3 is TGTGCCAGCAGTTTCGACAGGGGACATAGCAATCAGCCCCAGCATTTT. Translation gives CASSFDRGHSNQPQHF.

This clonotype was seen many times. This chain's CDR3 is CASSEWDGMNTEAFF. DNA for the CDR3: TGTGCCAGCAGTGAATGGGACGGCATGAACACTGAAGCTTTCTTT. The chain employs TRBV25-1 and TRBJ1-1; weak D call: TRBD1 (5 bases). The V gene's germline CDR1 is MGHDK and CDR2 SYGVNS. V was clipped by 1 base and J by 0 bases, with 9 bases between them. The CDR3 has 15 residues. The full variable domain, in which reference TRBV25-1 and TRBJ1-1 provide the parts outside the CDR3, is EADIYQTPRYLVIGTGKKITLECSQTMGHDKMYWYQQDPGMELHLIHYSYGVNSTEKGDLSSESTVSRIRTEHFPLTLESARPSHTSQYLCASSEWDGMNTEAFFGQGTRLTVV.

This sequence joins TRBV20-1 and TRBJ2-7; possible D gene TRBD1, 5 bases. Trimming cost V 5 bases and J 3 bases, with 11 bases left between them. Germline CDR1 is DFQATT and CDR2 is SNEGSKA (reference sequence). The CDR3 runs to 12 residues. The CDR3 loop is CSADTTGYEQYF. CDR3 DNA sequence: TGCAGTGCTGATACCACAGGCTACGAGCAGTACTTC.

This clonotype was recorded at least ten times. CDR3 DNA: TGTGCCAGCAGTGAAGTCACTTGGGCTTCAAACACCGGGGAGCTGTTTTTT. Translated: CASSEVTWASNTGELFF. The gene calls are TRBV6-1 and TRBJ2-2; unclear D gene. Germline V gives CDR1 MNHNS, CDR2 SASEGT. This CDR3 comprises 17 residues. Deletions cut 1 base from V and 2 bases from J, with 14 bases between.

The gene calls are TRBV28 and TRBJ1-6; 8 positions agree with TRBD1. Germline CDR1 is MDHEN and CDR2 is SYDVKM. Unmatched junction bases numbered 9, after V lost 4 bases and J lost 10 bases. The CDR3 totals 15 residues. For the CDR3, the DNA is TGTGCCAGCAGTTCTCCAGGGGGCGGCGGGTCACCCCTCCACTTT. It specifies CASSSPGGGGSPLHF.

For this clonotype: A much larger clone differs from this one at a single base, so this may be a read error. J is TRBJ1-1 and V is TRBV6-5, with D hard to call. Germline CDR1 MNHEY, CDR2 SVGAGI. The CDR3 covers 17 residues. The CDR3 protein is CASSSSYERTVNTESFF. DNA of the CDR3: TGTGCCAGCAGTTCGTCCTATGAGAGAACCGTGAACACTGAATCTTTCTTT.

The sample holds a few counts of this clonotype. The chain has TRBV5-1 and TRBJ2-2; D is unclear. Germline V CDR1 and CDR2: SGHRS, YFSETQ. V gave up 2 bases and J gave up 7 bases, with 9 bases separating them. The CDR3 loop spans 13 amino acids. CDR3 DNA: TGCGCCAGCAGCTTTATTCTGGACGGGGAGCTGTTTTTT. Its translation is CASSFILDGELFF.

This clonotype was seen at least ten times. V is TRBV20-1 and J is TRBJ2-7, with 7 bases fitting TRBD1. V lost 3 bases and J lost 2; bases outside the gene matches: 4. The CDR3 is 13 amino acids. Germline CDR1 and CDR2: DFQATT and SNEGSKA (reference sequence). The CDR3 DNA sequence: TGCAGTGCTAGCCGAGACAGGGCCTACGAGCAGTACTTC. This codes for CSASRDRAYEQYF.

This clonotype was counted many times. The V and J genes are TRBV20-1 and TRBJ2-7; weak D call: TRBD2 (5 bases). Germline CDR1 is DFQATT and CDR2 is SNEGSKA (reference sequence). Trimming removed 1 base from V and 3 bases from J, with 10 bases in between. The CDR3 contains 13 residues. The CDR3 nucleotides are TGCAGTGCTAGAGCTCCGGGGAACTACGAGCAGTACTTC. The encoded protein is CSARAPGNYEQYF.

Of note for this clonotype: A much larger clone is a single base away; this may be a read error. This CDR3 fails to terminate in the conserved phenylalanine or tryptophan, so it likely reflects a read error. This sequence joins TRBV12-3 or TRBV12-4 and TRBJ1-2; D ambiguous. The CDR3 totals 12 residues. The V end was cut by 8 bases, the J end by 3 bases, with 10 bases between. The CDR3 sequence: CASGRSDYGYTL. In nucleotides, the CDR3 is TGTGCCAGCGGACGAAGCGACTATGGCTACACCCTC.

This clonotype occurred many times. The rearrangement links TRBV6-5 to TRBJ1-2, with 12 bases fitting TRBD1. There are 16 residues in the CDR3. Germline V lookup: CDR1 MNHEY, CDR2 SVGAGI. V trimming: 3 bases; J trimming: 6 bases; junction bases outside the gene matches: 8. The CDR3 region is CASSYGGTGGSDGYTF. Here the CDR3 DNA reads TGTGCCAGCAGTTATGGTGGGACAGGGGGCTCGGATGGCTACACCTTC.

At least ten counts were recorded for this clonotype. V is TRBV6-5 and J is TRBJ2-1; TRBD1 is a possible D gene (5 bases). Trimming removed 0 bases at V and 4 bases at J, with 10 bases between. Germline assignment: CDR1 MNHEY and CDR2 SVGAGI. This CDR3 region has 15 residues. The CDR3 bases are TGTGCCAGCAGTTACTCAGGACACCGTTACAATGAGCAGTTCTTC. It specifies CASSYSGHRYNEQFF.

This clonotype appeared many times. J is TRBJ2-5 and V is TRBV24-1, with 12 positions matching TRBD1. This CDR3 spans 17 amino acids. Germline V gene data show CDR1 as KGHDR and CDR2 as SFDVKD. V trimming: 5 bases; J trimming: 5 bases; junction bases outside the gene matches: 11. The CDR3: CATSVGTGGILGETQYF. In DNA, the CDR3 is TGTGCCACCAGTGTAGGGACAGGGGGCATCTTAGGTGAGACCCAGTACTTC.

In this sample, this clonotype turned up many times. The genes are TRBV5-1 and TRBJ2-7; D uncertain. CDR1 is SGHRS, CDR2 YFSETQ, per germline. CDR3 size: 13 residues. Trimming shortened V by 5 bases and J by 3 bases, and 12 bases separated the two germline ends. Written as DNA, the CDR3 is TGCGCCAGCAGAAAGATGCAGGACTACGAGCAGTACTTC. The encoded protein is CASRKMQDYEQYF.

The chain couples TRBV30 to TRBJ2-5; TRBD2 agrees at 11 bases. The CDR3 consists of 13 residues. CDR1 is GTSNPN and CDR2 is SVGIG in the germline V gene (reference sequence). V shed 2 bases, J shed 5 bases, and the junction held 1 base outside the gene matches. CDR3 sequence (DNA): TGTGCCTGGAGTTTAGCGGGAGGGGAGACCCAGTACTTC. Its protein product is CAWSLAGGETQYF.

The rearrangement links TRBV3-1 to TRBJ1-2; no definite D call. The CDR3 is made up of 13 amino acids. Trimming shortened V by 0 bases and J by 6 bases, and 8 bases separated the two germline ends. Germline V gene lookup returns CDR1 LGHDT and CDR2 YNNKEL (reference sequence). CDR3 loop: CASSQDIKHGYTF. The DNA of the CDR3 is TGTGCCAGCAGCCAAGATATAAAGCATGGCTACACCTTC.